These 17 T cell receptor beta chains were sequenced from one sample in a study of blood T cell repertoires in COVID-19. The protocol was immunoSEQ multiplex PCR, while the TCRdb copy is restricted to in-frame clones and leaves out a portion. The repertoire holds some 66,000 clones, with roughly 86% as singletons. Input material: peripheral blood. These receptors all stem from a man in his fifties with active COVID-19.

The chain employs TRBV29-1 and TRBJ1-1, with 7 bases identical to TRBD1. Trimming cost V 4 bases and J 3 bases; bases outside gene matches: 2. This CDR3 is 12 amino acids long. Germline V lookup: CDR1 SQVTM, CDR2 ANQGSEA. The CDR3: CSVGQGHTEAFF. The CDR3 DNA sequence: TGCAGCGTTGGACAGGGTCACACTGAAGCTTTCTTT.

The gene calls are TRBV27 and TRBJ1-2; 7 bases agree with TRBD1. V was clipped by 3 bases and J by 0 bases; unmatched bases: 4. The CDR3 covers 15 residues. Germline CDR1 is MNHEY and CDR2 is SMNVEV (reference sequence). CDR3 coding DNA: TGTGCCAGCAGTTTGGCCGGGACAGCTAACTATGGCTACACCTTC. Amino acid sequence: CASSLAGTANYGYTF.

The CDR3 reads CASSLAAGDYEQYF. CDR3 DNA sequence: TGTGCCAGCAGCTTGGCGGCAGGCGACTACGAGCAGTACTTC. J is TRBJ2-7 and V is TRBV5-5; D ambiguous. V was cut by 0 bases and J by 3 bases, with 10 bases left in between. The CDR3 totals 14 residues. Germline V gene data show CDR1 as SGHKS and CDR2 as YYEKEE (reference sequence).

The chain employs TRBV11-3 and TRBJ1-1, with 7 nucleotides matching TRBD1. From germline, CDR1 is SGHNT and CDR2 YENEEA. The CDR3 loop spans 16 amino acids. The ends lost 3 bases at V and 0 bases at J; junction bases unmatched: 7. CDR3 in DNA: TGTGCCAGCAGCTTCGCGGGGACAGAACTGAACACTGAAGCTTTCTTT. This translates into CASSFAGTELNTEAFF.

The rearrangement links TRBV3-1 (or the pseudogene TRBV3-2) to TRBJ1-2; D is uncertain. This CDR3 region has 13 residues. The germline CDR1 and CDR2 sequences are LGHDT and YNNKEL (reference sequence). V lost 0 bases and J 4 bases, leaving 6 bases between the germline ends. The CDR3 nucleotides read TGTGCCAGCAGCCAAGATCGGTCCTATGGCTACACCTTC. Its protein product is CASSQDRSYGYTF.

CDR3 region: CASSQGQWTGLSGEKLFF. CDR3 DNA: TGTGCCAGCAGCCAAGGGCAGTGGACAGGCCTCTCGGGTGAAAAACTGTTTTTT. The chain is built from TRBV4-2 and TRBJ1-4; TRBD1 matches at 7 bases. The CDR3 has 18 residues. Germline CDR1 LGHNA, CDR2 YNFKEQ. The J segment lost 7 bases and the V segment lost 1 base, leaving 15 bases of the junction unmatched.

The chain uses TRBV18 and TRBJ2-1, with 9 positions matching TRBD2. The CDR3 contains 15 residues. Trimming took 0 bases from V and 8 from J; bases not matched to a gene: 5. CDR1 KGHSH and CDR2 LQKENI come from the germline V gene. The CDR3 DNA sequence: TGTGCCAGCTCACCACCGGGACTAGCAGATCATGAGCAGTTCTTC. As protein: CASSPPGLADHEQFF.

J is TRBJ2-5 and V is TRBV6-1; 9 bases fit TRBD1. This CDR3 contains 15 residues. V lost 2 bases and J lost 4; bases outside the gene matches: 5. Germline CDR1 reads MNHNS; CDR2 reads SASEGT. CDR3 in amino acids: CASSESNRGRETQYF. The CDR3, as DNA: TGTGCCAGCAGTGAAAGCAACAGGGGGCGAGAGACCCAGTACTTC.

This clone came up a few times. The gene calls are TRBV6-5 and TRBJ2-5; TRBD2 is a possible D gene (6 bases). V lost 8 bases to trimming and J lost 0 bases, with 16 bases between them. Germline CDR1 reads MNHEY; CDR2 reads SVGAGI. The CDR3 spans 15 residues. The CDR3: CASSRGRGNQETQYF. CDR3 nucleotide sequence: TGTGCCAGCTCACGAGGCCGGGGGAACCAAGAGACCCAGTACTTC.

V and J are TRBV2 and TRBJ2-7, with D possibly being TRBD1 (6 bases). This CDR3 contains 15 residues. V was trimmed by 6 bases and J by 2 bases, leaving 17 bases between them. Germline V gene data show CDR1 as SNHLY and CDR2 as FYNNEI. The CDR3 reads CASRNDRSAPYEQYF. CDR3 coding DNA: TGTGCCAGCAGGAATGACAGGAGCGCGCCCTACGAGCAGTACTTC. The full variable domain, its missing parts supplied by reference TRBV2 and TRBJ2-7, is EPEVTQTPSHQVTQMGQEVILRCVPISNHLYFYWYRQILGQKVEFLVSFYNNEISEKSEIFDDQFSVERPDGSNFTLKIRSTKLEDSAMYFCASRNDRSAPYEQYFGPGTRLTVT.

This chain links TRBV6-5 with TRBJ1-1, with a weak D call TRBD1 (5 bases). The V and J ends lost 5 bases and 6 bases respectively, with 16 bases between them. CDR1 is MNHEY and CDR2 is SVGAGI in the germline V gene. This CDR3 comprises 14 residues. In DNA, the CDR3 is TGTGCCAGCAGTCCCTCCAGGGTATTCGCTGAAGCTTTCTTT. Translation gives CASSPSRVFAEAFF.

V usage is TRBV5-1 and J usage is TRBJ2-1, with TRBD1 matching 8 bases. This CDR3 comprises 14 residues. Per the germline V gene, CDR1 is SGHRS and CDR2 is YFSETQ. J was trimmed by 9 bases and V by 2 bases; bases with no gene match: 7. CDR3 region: CASSFPGQAFEQFF. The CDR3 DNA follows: TGCGCCAGCAGCTTCCCGGGACAGGCATTTGAGCAGTTCTTC.

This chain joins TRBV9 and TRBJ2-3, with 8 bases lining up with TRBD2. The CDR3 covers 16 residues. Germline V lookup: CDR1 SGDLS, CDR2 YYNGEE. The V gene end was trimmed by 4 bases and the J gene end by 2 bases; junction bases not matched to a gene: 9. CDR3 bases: TGTGCCAGCAGCAGCCCGGGGGGGTATTCCACAGATACGCAGTATTTT. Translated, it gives CASSSPGGYSTDTQYF.

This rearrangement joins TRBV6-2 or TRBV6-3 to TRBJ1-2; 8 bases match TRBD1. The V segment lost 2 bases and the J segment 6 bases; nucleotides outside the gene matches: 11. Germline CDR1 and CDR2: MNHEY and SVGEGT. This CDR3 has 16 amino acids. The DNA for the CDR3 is TGTGCCAGCAGTTACGGCGTCCGGACAGGGTTCAATGGCTACACCTTC. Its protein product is CASSYGVRTGFNGYTF.

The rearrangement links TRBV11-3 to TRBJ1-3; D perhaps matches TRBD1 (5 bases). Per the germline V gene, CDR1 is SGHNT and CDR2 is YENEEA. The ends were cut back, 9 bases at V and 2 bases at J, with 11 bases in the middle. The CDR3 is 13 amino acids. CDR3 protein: CASMAGAGNTIYF. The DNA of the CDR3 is TGTGCCAGTATGGCGGGGGCTGGAAACACCATATATTTT.

This CDR3 reads CASSLTGTGGEKLFF. The CDR3 DNA is TGTGCCAGCAGCTTAACCGGGACAGGGGGGGAAAAACTGTTTTTT. This sequence joins TRBV7-9 and TRBJ1-4; 11 positions match TRBD1. The V segment lost 2 bases and the J segment 8 bases; nucleotides outside the gene matches: 4. The CDR3 sequence is 15 residues long. Germline CDR1 and CDR2: SEHNR and FQNEAQ (reference sequence).

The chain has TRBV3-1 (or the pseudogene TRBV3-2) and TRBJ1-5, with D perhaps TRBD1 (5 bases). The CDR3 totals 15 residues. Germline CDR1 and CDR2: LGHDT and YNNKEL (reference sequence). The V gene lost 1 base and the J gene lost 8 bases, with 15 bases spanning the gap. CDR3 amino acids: CASSQGAGGGEPQHF. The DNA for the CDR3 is TGTGCCAGCAGCCAAGGCGCGGGGGGAGGTGAGCCCCAGCATTTT.